Below, 28 T cell receptor beta chains from the same sample are listed, as sequenced in a study of T-cell reconstitution after alpha-beta-depleted transplantation in children. The authors prepared the TCRbeta library with unique molecular identifiers. TCRdb re-called the PCR reads through MiXCR, storing one row per CDR3 protein. This sample yields a few hundred thousand distinct CDR3 sequences, of which 9.7% are seen a single time; 5.1% belongs to the top ten. The starting material was PBMCs from the stem cell graft donor, obtained from the stem cell graft. These TCRs come from a human donor who donated a stem cell graft to a child with SCID.

This clonotype showed up many times. This chain joins TRBV5-5 and TRBJ2-7, with D perhaps matching TRBD1 (6 bases). There are 13 residues in the CDR3. Germline V lookup: CDR1 SGHKS, CDR2 YYEKEE (reference sequence). V was cut by 3 bases and J by 2 bases, with 9 bases left in between. This CDR3 is CASSYRVAYEQYF. Here the CDR3 DNA reads TGTGCCAGCAGCTACAGGGTAGCCTACGAGCAGTACTTC. The full variable domain, completed using reference TRBV5-5 and TRBJ2-7, is DAGVTQSPTHLIKTRGQQVTLRCSPISGHKSVSWYQQVLGQGPQFIFQYYEKEERGRGNFPDRFSARQFPNYSSELNVNALLLGDSALYLCASSYRVAYEQYFGPGTRLTVT.

This clonotype was picked up many times. The chain recombines TRBV7-2 with TRBJ1-5; possible D gene TRBD1, 5 bases. Between the trimmed V and J ends, which lost 2 bases and 0 bases, there was a span of 8 bases. The germline CDR1 and CDR2 sequences are SGHTA and FQGNSA. This CDR3 has 15 amino acids. CDR3 residues: CASSLQGGSNQPQHF. CDR3 DNA: TGTGCCAGCAGCTTACAGGGCGGTAGCAATCAGCCCCAGCATTTT. The full variable domain, in which reference TRBV7-2 and TRBJ1-5 provide the parts outside the CDR3, is GAGVSQSPSNKVTEKGKDVELRCDPISGHTALYWYRQSLGQGLEFLIYFQGNSAPDKSGLPSDRFSAERTGGSVSTLTIQRTQQEDSAVYLCASSLQGGSNQPQHFGDGTRLSIL.

Ten or more counts support this clonotype. The chain combines TRBV18 with TRBJ1-5; D is perhaps TRBD1 (6 bases). Deletions cut 4 bases from V and 5 bases from J, with 15 bases between. The V gene's germline CDR1 is KGHSH and CDR2 LQKENI. The CDR3 is 15 amino acids. In DNA form, the CDR3 reads TGTGCCAGCTCACTACAAACAGGGACGGATCAGCCCCAGCATTTT. Amino acids: CASSLQTGTDQPQHF.

This clonotype was detected a few times. This rearrangement joins TRBV3-1 to TRBJ1-5, with D unclear. Germline CDR1 reads LGHDT; CDR2 reads YNNKEL (reference sequence). This CDR3 comprises 17 residues. V shed 0 bases and J shed 2 bases, with 14 bases lying between them. CDR3 amino acids: CASSQESGFAGNQPQHF. The DNA for the CDR3 is TGTGCCAGCAGCCAAGAATCGGGATTTGCGGGCAATCAGCCCCAGCATTTT.

This clonotype has ten or more counts. The chain joins TRBV5-1 to TRBJ2-3, with 16 bases matching TRBD2. The CDR3 is 16 residues long. Germline lookup yields CDR1 SGHRS and CDR2 YFSETQ. V lost 4 bases and J lost 6; bases outside the gene matches: 5. The CDR3, as DNA: TGCGCCAGCAGCCTCGGGACTAGCGGGAGGGGGGATACGCAGTATTTT. Its translation: CASSLGTSGRGDTQYF.

The rearrangement links TRBV12-3 or TRBV12-4 to TRBJ1-1; weak D call: TRBD1 (5 bases). This CDR3 comprises 13 residues. V lost 4 bases to trimming and J lost 7 bases, with 13 bases between them. The CDR3 reads CASSSGTGNEAFF. In DNA form, the CDR3 reads TGTGCCAGCAGTTCCGGGACGGGGAATGAAGCTTTCTTT.

This clonotype was observed at least ten times. This sequence joins TRBV7-3 and TRBJ2-5; D ambiguous. V was trimmed by 1 base and J by 4 bases, leaving 7 bases between them. From germline, CDR1 is SGHTA and CDR2 FQGTGA. The CDR3 totals 13 residues. The CDR3 DNA sequence: TGTGCCAGCAGCTTAAGGGCGCGAGAGACCCAGTACTTC. Protein product: CASSLRARETQYF.

This clonotype was counted ten times or more. This chain links TRBV7-3 with TRBJ2-5, with D maybe TRBD2 (5 bases). This CDR3 is 17 amino acids long. The germline gives CDR1 SGHTA, CDR2 FQGTGA. With 2 bases removed from V and 1 base from J, the gap between germline ends came to 17 bases. As DNA, the CDR3 is TGTGCCAGCAGCTTAGGGGTTGTGGGAGACGGCCAAGAGACCCAGTACTTC. Translated: CASSLGVVGDGQETQYF.

This clonotype was seen ten or more times. The rearrangement joins TRBV5-1 to TRBJ2-7; tentatively, D is TRBD1 (6 bases). The CDR3 contains 15 residues. CDR1 is SGHRS and CDR2 is YFSETQ in the germline V gene. Deletions cut 0 bases from V and 3 bases from J, with 13 bases between. Here the CDR3 reads CASSLGAGAHYEQYF. In DNA form, the CDR3 reads TGCGCCAGCAGCTTGGGGGCAGGGGCACACTACGAGCAGTACTTC.

As regards this clonotype: A read error may be the cause here, since a much bigger clone is one base away. The V and J genes are TRBV5-1 and TRBJ1-5; TRBD1 is a possible D gene (6 bases). Germline assignment: CDR1 SGHRS and CDR2 YFSETQ. The CDR3 is 15 amino acids. The ends were cut back, 5 bases at V and 3 bases at J, with 15 bases in the middle. CDR3: CASSQQGGDNQPQHF. In nucleotides, the CDR3 is TGCGCCAGCAGTCAACAGGGAGGGGACAATCAGCCCCAGCATTTT.

This clonotype was found many times. J is TRBJ1-1 and V is TRBV7-2; TRBD1 might be the D (5 bases). The germline gives CDR1 SGHTA, CDR2 FQGNSA. V lost 1 base and J 1 base, leaving 7 bases between the germline ends. The CDR3 is 14 residues long. The CDR3 DNA follows: TGTGCCAGCAGCTTAGGACAGAAGAACACTGAAGCTTTCTTT. It translates to CASSLGQKNTEAFF.

CDR3 bases: TGTGCCAGCAGCTTACGAGCTAGCGGGGGGGCGAATGAGCAGTTCTTC. Residues: CASSLRASGGANEQFF. This sequence joins TRBV7-3 and TRBJ2-1; 12 nucleotides align to TRBD2. In germline, CDR1 is SGHTA, CDR2 FQGTGA. Trimming cost V 2 bases and J 7 bases; bases outside gene matches: 6. CDR3 length: 16 amino acids.

In this sample, this clonotype turned up many times. This chain joins TRBV7-3 and TRBJ2-3; 11 bases map to TRBD2. The CDR3 sequence is 15 residues long. V gave up 1 base and J gave up 6 bases; unmatched junction bases: 3. CDR1 SGHTA and CDR2 FQGTGA come from the germline V gene. The CDR3 DNA follows: TGTGCCAGCAGCTTAATAGCGGGGGGGCTGGATACGCAGTATTTT. Protein sequence: CASSLIAGGLDTQYF.

Concerning this clonotype itself: A much larger clonotype is one base distant, so this may be a read error. This sequence joins TRBV2 and TRBJ2-3; a possible D gene is TRBD2 (7 bases). The CDR3 contains 18 residues. Germline values: CDR1 SNHLY, CDR2 FYNNEI. Trimming took 8 bases from V and 4 from J, leaving 28 bases between them. CDR3 sequence: CASCPSSRGGLRADTQYF. The CDR3 DNA reads as TGTGCCAGCTGTCCGAGTAGTAGGGGGGGGCTTCGGGCAGATACGCAGTATTTT.

This clonotype has ten or more counts. This chain joins TRBV7-9 and TRBJ2-7, with TRBD2 matching over 7 bases. Germline lookup yields CDR1 SEHNR and CDR2 FQNEAQ (reference sequence). The CDR3 length is 16 residues. The junction had 11 bases not matched to a gene; V was cut back by 4 bases and J by 2 bases. The DNA of the CDR3 is TGTGCCAGCAGCTCATCTTCTACTAGCGTAACCTACGAGCAGTACTTC. The encoded protein is CASSSSSTSVTYEQYF.

This clonotype was seen more than once but under ten times. The chain employs TRBV4-1 and TRBJ1-2; D not certain. V dropped 4 bases and J dropped 3 bases, with 9 bases sitting between them. Germline V gene lookup returns CDR1 MGHRA and CDR2 YSYEKL. The CDR3 loop spans 13 amino acids. The CDR3 loop is CASSPIGDYGYTF. CDR3 DNA: TGCGCCAGCAGCCCCATCGGCGACTATGGCTACACCTTC.

J is TRBJ2-3 and V is TRBV11-2; the match to TRBD1 covers 8 bases. The CDR3 loop spans 16 amino acids. With V trimmed by 5 bases and J by 1 base, 8 bases remained unmatched. The germline CDR1 and CDR2 sequences are SGHAT and FQNNGV. The CDR3 spells CASSAFWGQGTDTQYF. The CDR3 DNA reads as TGTGCCAGCAGCGCTTTCTGGGGACAGGGCACAGATACGCAGTATTTT.

Ten or more counts support this clonotype. The V call is TRBV12-3 or TRBV12-4, the J call TRBJ2-3; D is possibly TRBD2 (6 bases). CDR3 length: 15 residues. Trimming cost V 0 bases and J 11 bases, with 18 bases left between them. This CDR3 is CASSLALAGSGVQYF. In DNA, the CDR3 is TGTGCCAGCAGTTTAGCGCTGGCCGGGAGTGGAGTGCAGTATTTT.

This clonotype was counted many times. This rearrangement joins TRBV11-2 to TRBJ1-4, with D unclear. Germline V gene sequence: CDR1 SGHAT, CDR2 FQNNGV. There are 13 residues in the CDR3. Trimming stripped 6 bases from V and 8 bases from J, with 13 bases between. This CDR3 is CASSRRISEKLFF. Written as DNA, the CDR3 is TGTGCCAGCAGTCGTAGGATTTCCGAAAAACTGTTTTTT.

The sample holds many counts of this clonotype. The chain uses TRBV4-1 and TRBJ1-1; D gene unclear. Trimming removed 6 bases at V and 2 bases at J, with 19 bases between. Looked up from germline, CDR1 is MGHRA and CDR2 is YSYEKL. The CDR3 is 16 amino acids. The CDR3 loop reads CASRDPLRALNTEAFF. In nucleotides, the CDR3 is TGCGCCAGCAGGGACCCACTTCGGGCCCTCAACACTGAAGCTTTCTTT.

This clonotype was counted many times. The chain has TRBV5-1 and TRBJ2-1; D uncertain. CDR1 SGHRS and CDR2 YFSETQ come from the germline V gene. This CDR3 has 14 residues. V was clipped by 0 bases and J by 7 bases, with 11 bases between them. As DNA, the CDR3 is TGCGCCAGCAGCTTGGAACAGTTGGCGAATGAGCAGTTCTTC. Amino acid sequence: CASSLEQLANEQFF.

A word on this clonotype: Since the CDR3 does not end with the conserved phenylalanine or tryptophan, this likely comes from a read error. The chain couples TRBV5-5 to TRBJ2-7, with TRBD1 as a possible D gene (6 bases). Germline V gives CDR1 SGHKS, CDR2 YYEKEE (reference sequence). V lost 1 base, J lost 4 bases, and 6 bases lay in between. The length of the CDR3 is 12 residues. CDR3 in amino acids: CASSLQGYEQYY. CDR3 nucleotides: TGTGCCAGCAGCTTGCAGGGGTACGAGCAGTACTAC.

This clonotype has ten or more counts. The chain carries TRBV20-1 and TRBJ2-3, with TRBD1 as a possible D gene (5 bases). The germline gives CDR1 DFQATT, CDR2 SNEGSKA (reference sequence). The CDR3 sequence is 15 residues long. V gave up 5 bases and J gave up 3 bases, with 18 bases separating them. The CDR3 sequence is CSAGGHPIGTDTQYF. In DNA form, the CDR3 reads TGCAGTGCTGGTGGACACCCTATAGGAACAGATACGCAGTATTTT.

This clonotype was counted ten times or more. The CDR3, as DNA: TGCAGTGCTAGAGATGACCGGGGCAGCAATGAGCAGTTCTTC. Its translation is CSARDDRGSNEQFF. V and J are TRBV20-1 and TRBJ2-1; D tentatively reads TRBD1 or TRBD2 (5 bases each). Trimming cost V 0 bases and J 6 bases, with 12 bases left between them. The CDR3 has 14 amino acids. The V gene's germline CDR1 is DFQATT and CDR2 SNEGSKA (reference sequence).

The table lists this clonotype with a few counts. The genes are TRBV5-5 and TRBJ1-1, with D unresolved. Trimming removed 5 bases from V and 5 bases from J, with 13 bases in between. CDR1 and CDR2 from the germline V gene are SGHKS and YYEKEE (reference sequence). The CDR3 contains 13 residues. CDR3 loop: CASRLTPGTEAFF. The CDR3 coding sequence is TGTGCCAGCAGATTGACTCCCGGGACTGAAGCTTTCTTT.

This clonotype came up many times. The rearrangement uses TRBV5-6 and TRBJ2-3; D gene uncertain. The V gene's germline CDR1 is SGHDT and CDR2 YYEEEE. The CDR3 covers 13 residues. V gave up 2 bases and J gave up 0 bases, with 4 bases separating them. The CDR3 protein is CASSFSSTDTQYF. CDR3 nucleotide sequence: TGTGCCAGCAGCTTCTCTAGCACAGATACGCAGTATTTT.

This clonotype showed up many times. V is TRBV29-1 and J is TRBJ1-2; the D is unclear. The CDR3 covers 13 residues. V lost 2 bases to trimming and J lost 5 bases, with 12 bases between them. The germline CDR1 and CDR2 sequences are SQVTM and ANQGSEA. CDR3 bases: TGCAGCGTTGAACTGGGGTACCGGTATGGCTACACCTTC. Encoded protein: CSVELGYRYGYTF. The whole variable domain, remainder taken from reference TRBV29-1 and TRBJ1-2, is SAVISQKPSRDICQRGTSLTIQCQVDSQVTMMFWYRQQPGQSLTLIATANQGSEATYESGFVIDKFPISRPNLTFSTLTVSNMSPEDSSIYLCSVELGYRYGYTFGSGTRLTVV.

This clonotype was observed at least ten times. The V and J genes are TRBV5-1 and TRBJ2-3, with D perhaps being TRBD1 or TRBD2 (5 bases each). The ends were cut back, 2 bases at V and 2 bases at J, with 21 bases in the middle. Germline lookup yields CDR1 SGHRS and CDR2 YFSETQ. The CDR3 consists of 18 residues. CDR3 region: CASSFGWLGVGNTDTQYF. The DNA for the CDR3 is TGCGCCAGCAGCTTTGGATGGTTGGGGGTTGGTAACACAGATACGCAGTATTTT.